The present T cell receptor (beta chain) was sequenced within a study of blood T cell repertoires in COVID-19. TCRdb's table, derived via immunoSEQ multiplex PCR, lists solely in-frame clones and lacks some. Among about 180,000 clones listed, around 80% were seen once. Trimming stripped 6 bases from V and 4 bases from J, with 12 bases between. The germline V gene encodes CDR1 MNHEY and CDR2 SVGAGI. The CDR3 runs to 13 residues. Sequenced: peripheral blood. The sequence came from a man in his 70s with active or convalescent COVID-19. The gene calls are TRBV6-5 and TRBJ1-2; possibly TRBD1 for D (5 bases). CDR3 sequence: CASRATAIYGYTF. The DNA for the CDR3 is TGTGCCAGCAGGGCGACAGCTATCTATGGCTACACCTTC.